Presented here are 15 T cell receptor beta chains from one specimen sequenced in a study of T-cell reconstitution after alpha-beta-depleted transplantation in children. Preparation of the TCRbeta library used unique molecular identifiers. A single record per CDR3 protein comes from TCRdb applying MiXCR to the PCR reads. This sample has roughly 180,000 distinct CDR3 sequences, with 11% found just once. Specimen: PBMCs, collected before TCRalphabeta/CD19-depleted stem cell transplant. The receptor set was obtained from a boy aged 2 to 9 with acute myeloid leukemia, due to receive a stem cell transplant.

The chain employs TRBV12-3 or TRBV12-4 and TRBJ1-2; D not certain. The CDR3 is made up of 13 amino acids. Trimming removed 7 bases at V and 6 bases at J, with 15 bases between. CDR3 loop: CASTLGLIHGYTF. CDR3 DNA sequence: TGTGCCAGCACCCTGGGTCTCATCCATGGCTACACCTTC.

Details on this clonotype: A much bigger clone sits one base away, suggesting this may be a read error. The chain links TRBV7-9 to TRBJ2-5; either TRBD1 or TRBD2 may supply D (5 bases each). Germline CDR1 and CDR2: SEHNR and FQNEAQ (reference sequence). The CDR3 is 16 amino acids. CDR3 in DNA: TGTGCCAGCAGCCAACCCCCAGGGCAGGGAGAAGAGACCCAGAACTTC. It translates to CASSQPPGQGEETQNF.

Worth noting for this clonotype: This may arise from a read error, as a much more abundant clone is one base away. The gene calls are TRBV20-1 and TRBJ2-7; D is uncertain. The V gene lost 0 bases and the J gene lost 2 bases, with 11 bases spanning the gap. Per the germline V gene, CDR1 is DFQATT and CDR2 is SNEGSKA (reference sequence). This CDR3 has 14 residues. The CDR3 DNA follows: TGCAGTGCTAGAGAGGCGAGGATCACCTACGAGCAGTACTTC. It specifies CSAREARITYEQYF.

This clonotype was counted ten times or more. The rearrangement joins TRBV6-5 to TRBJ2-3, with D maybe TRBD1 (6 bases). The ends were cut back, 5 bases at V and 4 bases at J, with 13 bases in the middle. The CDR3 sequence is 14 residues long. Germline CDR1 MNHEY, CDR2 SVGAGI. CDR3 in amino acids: CASSHRETADTQYF. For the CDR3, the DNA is TGTGCCAGCAGTCACAGGGAAACGGCAGATACGCAGTATTTT.

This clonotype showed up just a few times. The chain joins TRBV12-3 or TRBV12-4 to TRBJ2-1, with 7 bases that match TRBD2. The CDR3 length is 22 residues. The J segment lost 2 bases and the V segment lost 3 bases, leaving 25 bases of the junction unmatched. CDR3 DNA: TGTGCCAGCAGTTTCCCCGGGAGGTTAGACGGGGCTCGACTTCAAACCTACAATGAGCAGTTCTTC. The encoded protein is CASSFPGRLDGARLQTYNEQFF.

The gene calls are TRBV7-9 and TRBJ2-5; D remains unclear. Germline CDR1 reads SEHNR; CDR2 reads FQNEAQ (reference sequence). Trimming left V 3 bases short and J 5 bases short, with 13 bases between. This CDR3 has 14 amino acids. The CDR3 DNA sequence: TGTGCCAGCAGCTTGCCTACCGACGGGGAGACCCAGTACTTC. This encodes CASSLPTDGETQYF. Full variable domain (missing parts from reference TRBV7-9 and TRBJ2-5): DTGVSQNPRHKITKRGQNVTFRCDPISEHNRLYWYRQTLGQGPEFLTYFQNEAQLEKSRLLSDRFSAERPKGSFSTLEIQRTEQGDSAMYLCASSLPTDGETQYFGPGTRLLVL.

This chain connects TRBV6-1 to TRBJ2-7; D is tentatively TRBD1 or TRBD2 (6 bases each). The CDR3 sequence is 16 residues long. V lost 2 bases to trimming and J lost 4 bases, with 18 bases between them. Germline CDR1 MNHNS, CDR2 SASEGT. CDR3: CASSEKEGDPAYEQYV. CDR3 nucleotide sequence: TGTGCCAGCAGTGAAAAGGAGGGGGATCCAGCTTACGAGCAGTACGTC.

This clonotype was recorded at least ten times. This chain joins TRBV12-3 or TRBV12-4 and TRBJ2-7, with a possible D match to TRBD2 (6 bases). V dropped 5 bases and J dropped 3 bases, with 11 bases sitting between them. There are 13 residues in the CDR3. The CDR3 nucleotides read TGTGCCAGCAGTGTGGGGACTTTCTACGAGCAGTACGTC. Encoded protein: CASSVGTFYEQYV.

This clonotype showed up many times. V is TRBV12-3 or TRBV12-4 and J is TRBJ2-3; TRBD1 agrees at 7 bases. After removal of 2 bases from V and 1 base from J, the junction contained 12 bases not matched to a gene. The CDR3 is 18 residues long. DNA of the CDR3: TGTGCCAGCAGTTTAACAGGGGCATGGGGTAGAGGCACAGATACGCAGTATTTT. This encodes CASSLTGAWGRGTDTQYF.

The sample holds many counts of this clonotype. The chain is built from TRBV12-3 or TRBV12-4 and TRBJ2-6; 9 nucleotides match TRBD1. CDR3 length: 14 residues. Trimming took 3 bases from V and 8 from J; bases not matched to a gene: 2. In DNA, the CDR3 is TGTGCCAGCAGTTTCGGACAGGGGTCCAACGTCCTGACTTTC. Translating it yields CASSFGQGSNVLTF.

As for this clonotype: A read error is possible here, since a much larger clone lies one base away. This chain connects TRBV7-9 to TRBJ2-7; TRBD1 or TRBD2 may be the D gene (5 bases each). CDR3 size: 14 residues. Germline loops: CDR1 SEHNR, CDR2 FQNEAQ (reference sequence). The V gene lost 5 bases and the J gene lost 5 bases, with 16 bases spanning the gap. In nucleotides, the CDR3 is TGTGCCAGCAGCAACCGGGGCAGGGTTGACGAGCAGTACTTC. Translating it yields CASSNRGRVDEQYF.

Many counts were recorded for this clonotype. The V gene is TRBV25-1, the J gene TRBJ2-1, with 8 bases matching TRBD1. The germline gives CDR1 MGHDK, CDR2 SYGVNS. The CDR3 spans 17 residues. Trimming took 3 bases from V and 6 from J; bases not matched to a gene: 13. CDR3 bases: TGTGCCAGCAGTGATAATCCCGTCAGGGGGCGCCCCAATGAGCAGTTCTTC. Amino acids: CASSDNPVRGRPNEQFF.

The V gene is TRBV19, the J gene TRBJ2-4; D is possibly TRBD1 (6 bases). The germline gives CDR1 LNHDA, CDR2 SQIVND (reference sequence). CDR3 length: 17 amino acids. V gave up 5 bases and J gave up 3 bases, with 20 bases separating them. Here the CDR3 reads CASSPFFRGLDKNIQYF. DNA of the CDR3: TGTGCCAGTAGTCCTTTCTTCAGGGGATTGGACAAAAACATTCAGTACTTC.

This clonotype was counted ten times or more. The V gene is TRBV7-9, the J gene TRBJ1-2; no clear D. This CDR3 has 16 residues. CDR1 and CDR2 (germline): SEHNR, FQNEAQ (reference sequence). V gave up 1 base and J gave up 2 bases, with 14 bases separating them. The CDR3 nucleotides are TGTGCCAGCAGCTTAGTCCCGGACGGGATAAACTATGGCTACACCTTC. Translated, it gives CASSLVPDGINYGYTF.

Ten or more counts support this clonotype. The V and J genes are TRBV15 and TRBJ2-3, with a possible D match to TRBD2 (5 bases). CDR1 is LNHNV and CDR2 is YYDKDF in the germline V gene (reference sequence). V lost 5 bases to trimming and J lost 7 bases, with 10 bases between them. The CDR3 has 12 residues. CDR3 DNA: TGTGCCACCAGCGCCGGCGGGCATACGCAGTATTTT. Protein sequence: CATSAGGHTQYF.